This T cell receptor (beta chain) was identified in a study of shared clonotypes between healthy human individuals. Study context: CD4 naive and memory got three plates each, CD8 naive two, CD8 memory one. Findings and caveats of the study: A handful of donors had around 5% of their naive CD4 clonotypes in common. Estimated richness values were generally larger in naive subsets than in memory subsets. The generation probabilities recorded for non-shared clonotypes fell below those of clonotypes shared by all four donors.

There are 11 residues in the CDR3. The V end lost 5 bases, the J end lost 5 bases, and 6 bases lay between the germline ends. Germline-derived CDR1 and CDR2 are MNHEY and SMNVEV (reference sequence). Using immunoSEQ multiplex PCR, the repertoire was profiled, and TCRdb retains in-frame clones only, with some absent. The sample carries under 700,000 clones, approximately 95% recorded once. Cells designated naive CD8 were CD45RO-negative and were positively selected for CCR7, with terminally differentiated effector memory CD45RA+ cells excluded. On this clone itself: Its target is unknown. The sample holds other DNA sequences that translate to the same CDR3.

Sequenced: naive CD8+ T cells sorted from blood. The receptor comes from a woman under 40 in good health. The chain uses TRBV27 and TRBJ1-1; D not resolved. In nucleotides, the CDR3 is TGTGCCAGCAGTCTAGGGACTGAAGCTTTCTTT. Translation: CASSLGTEAFF.